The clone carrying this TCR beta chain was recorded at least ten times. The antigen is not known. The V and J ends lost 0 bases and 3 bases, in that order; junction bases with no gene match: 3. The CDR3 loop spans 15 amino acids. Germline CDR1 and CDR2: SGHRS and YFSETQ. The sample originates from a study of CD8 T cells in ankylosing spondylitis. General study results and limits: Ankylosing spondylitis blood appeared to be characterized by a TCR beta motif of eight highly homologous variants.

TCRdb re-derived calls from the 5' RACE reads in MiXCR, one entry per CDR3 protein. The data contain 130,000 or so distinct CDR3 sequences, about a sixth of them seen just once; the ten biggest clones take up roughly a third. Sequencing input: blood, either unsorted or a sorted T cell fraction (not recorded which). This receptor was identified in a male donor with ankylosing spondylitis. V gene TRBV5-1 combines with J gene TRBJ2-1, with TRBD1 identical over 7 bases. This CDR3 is CASSLGRGHYNEQFF. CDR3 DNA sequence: TGCGCCAGCAGCTTGGGAAGGGGGCACTACAATGAGCAGTTCTTC.